This T cell receptor beta chain was found in a study of T-cell reconstitution after alpha-beta-depleted transplantation in children. Study-level points and caveats: Recipient T cells and thymic progenitors that survived gave rise to the high TCRbeta diversity observed at day 60 in some patients. A year had passed since transplant, and T-cell counts and diversity by then came mostly from newly produced T cells. Expanded graft clones numbering several hundred reportedly gave rise to alpha-beta T cells about two months after transplant.

With regard to this clonotype: No antigen is known for it.

Researchers prepared the TCRbeta library using unique molecular identifiers, the study reports. MiXCR, run by TCRdb on the PCR reads, gives a single entry per CDR3 protein. The repertoire has 45,000 to 60,000 distinct CDR3 sequences, 52% of them found once; the top ten carry around two fifths. Germline assignment: CDR1 DFQATT and CDR2 SNEGSKA (reference sequence). The V and J ends lost 6 bases and 3 bases respectively, with 12 bases between them. This CDR3 has 13 residues. V usage is TRBV20-1 and J usage is TRBJ1-5, with D perhaps matching TRBD1 (6 bases). The sample was peripheral blood, taken before TCRalphabeta/CD19-depleted stem cell transplant. The receptor was isolated from a boy under two years old with SCID, due to receive a stem cell transplant. The CDR3 reads CSAGTGPNQPQHF. The CDR3 region has the DNA TGCAGTGCAGGAACAGGGCCCAATCAGCCCCAGCATTTT.